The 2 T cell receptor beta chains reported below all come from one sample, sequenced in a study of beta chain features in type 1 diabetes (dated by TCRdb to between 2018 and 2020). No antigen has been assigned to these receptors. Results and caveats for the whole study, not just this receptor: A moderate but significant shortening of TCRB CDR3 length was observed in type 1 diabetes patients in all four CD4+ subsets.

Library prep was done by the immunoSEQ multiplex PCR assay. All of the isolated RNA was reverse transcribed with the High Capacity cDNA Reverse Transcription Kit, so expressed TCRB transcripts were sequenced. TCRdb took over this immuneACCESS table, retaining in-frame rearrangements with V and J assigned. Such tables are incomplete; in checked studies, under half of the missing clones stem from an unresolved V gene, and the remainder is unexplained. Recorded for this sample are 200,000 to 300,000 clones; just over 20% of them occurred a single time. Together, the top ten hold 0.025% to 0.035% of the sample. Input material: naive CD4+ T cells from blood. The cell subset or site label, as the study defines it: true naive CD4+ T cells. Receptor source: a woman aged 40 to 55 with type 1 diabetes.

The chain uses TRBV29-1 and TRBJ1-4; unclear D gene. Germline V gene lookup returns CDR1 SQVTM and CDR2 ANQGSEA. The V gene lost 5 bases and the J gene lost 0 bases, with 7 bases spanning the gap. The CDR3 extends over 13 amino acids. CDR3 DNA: TGCAGCGTTCTAACTGCAACTAATGAAAAACTGTTTTTT. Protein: CSVLTATNEKLFF.

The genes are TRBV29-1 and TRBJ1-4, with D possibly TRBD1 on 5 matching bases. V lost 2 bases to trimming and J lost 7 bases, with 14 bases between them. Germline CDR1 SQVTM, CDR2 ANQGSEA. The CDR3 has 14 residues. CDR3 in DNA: TGCAGCGTTGAACTGGGGCAGGAGGGTGAAAAACTGTTTTTT. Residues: CSVELGQEGEKLFF.